The clone carrying this TCR beta chain was seen more than once but under ten times. Its antigen is still unknown. CD4+ naive, central memory, regulatory and stem cell-like memory subsets were isolated by sorting on CD45RO/CCR7/CD25/CD127/CD95/CD27. Expressed TCRB transcripts were sequenced because the isolated RNA had all been reverse transcribed beforehand. Using immunoSEQ multiplex PCR, the repertoire was profiled, and TCRdb retains in-frame clones only, with some absent. Altogether around 280,000 clones are present, 8% being singletons, with the ten largest covering under 1.3%. CDR1 is MGHRA and CDR2 is YSYEKL in the germline V gene. The length of the CDR3 is 14 residues. V dropped 1 base and J dropped 3; count of bases not matched to a gene: 2. This entry belongs to a study of beta chain features in type 1 diabetes. The study's findings and limits: Here, the possible influence of HLA type (on TCRB rearrangement) remained unresolved. Significant though moderate, a shortening of TCRB CDR3s appeared in all four CD4+ subsets of Type 1 diabetes patients. PCR might pick shorter templates more often, in the same way for patients and controls.

The clonotype comes from a woman younger than 35 in good health. The chain combines TRBV4-1 with TRBJ2-7, with 8 bases that match TRBD1. Sequenced: central memory CD4+ T cells from blood. The CDR3 nucleotides are TGCGCCAGCAGCCAAGCAGGGGGCCGCTACGAGCAGTACTTC. It specifies CASSQAGGRYEQYF.